This entry features one T cell receptor beta chain sequence. Its antigen remains unknown. The sample originates from a study of cytomegalovirus exposure and HLA in healthy donors. Study-wide points: With high specificity and sensitivity, the classifier reportedly diagnosed cytomegalovirus status.

Primers for the PCR totalled 60 Vbeta and 13 Jbeta. Sequencing used immunoSEQ multiplex PCR; TCRdb keeps in-frame clones, though not all of them. Of about 120,000 clones in the sample, around 80% are singletons; the top ten hold 8% to 9%. Germline V gives CDR1 GTSNPN, CDR2 SVGIG (reference sequence). V was clipped by 3 bases and J by 8 bases, with 10 bases between them. The CDR3 runs 11 residues. This sequence was found in a female donor in good health and CMV-seropositive. This chain links TRBV30 with TRBJ1-1; D is unclear. Material: PBMCs. The CDR3 here is CAWRGALEAFF. The CDR3 DNA sequence: TGTGCCTGGAGGGGCGCTTTAGAAGCTTTCTTT.